This T cell receptor beta chain was identified during a study of blood T cell repertoires in COVID-19. Recruited during active infection, patients (from Seattle) were subsequently followed longitudinally. CDR1 LNHDA and CDR2 SQIVND come from the germline V gene (reference sequence). The trim removed 9 bases at V and 4 bases at J, leaving 16 bases unmatched. CDR3 length: 16 amino acids. Repertoires were generated with immunoSEQ multiplex PCR, while TCRdb's copy carries only in-frame clones and drops some. The table lists 300,000 to 450,000 clones, about 89% of them singletons. The specimen sequenced was peripheral blood. This TCR was recovered from a woman aged 55 to 70 with COVID-19, enrolled during active disease. The V gene is TRBV19, the J gene TRBJ1-2; 8 bases align to TRBD1. This chain's CDR3 is CASLELRRGRLYGYTF. In DNA form, the CDR3 reads TGTGCCAGCCTGGAATTGCGCAGGGGGCGCCTCTATGGCTACACCTTC.